A single T cell receptor beta chain is shown here with its context. The primer mix had 60 Vbeta and 13 Jbeta primers. Repertoires were generated with immunoSEQ multiplex PCR, while TCRdb's copy carries only in-frame clones and drops some. The sample lists more than 150,000 clones; 70% to 90% were seen once. The entry originates in a study of cytomegalovirus exposure and HLA in healthy donors. Germline lookup yields CDR1 MDHEN and CDR2 SYDVKM. The V gene lost 6 bases and the J gene lost 2 bases, with 7 bases spanning the gap. There are 12 residues in the CDR3. The origin of this receptor is a young woman in good health and CMV-seronegative. Source material: PBMCs. The chain combines TRBV28 with TRBJ1-2; D not certain. In DNA, the CDR3 is TGTGCCAGCAGCCCCCCAAACTATGGCTACACCTTC. It yields the protein CASSPPNYGYTF.